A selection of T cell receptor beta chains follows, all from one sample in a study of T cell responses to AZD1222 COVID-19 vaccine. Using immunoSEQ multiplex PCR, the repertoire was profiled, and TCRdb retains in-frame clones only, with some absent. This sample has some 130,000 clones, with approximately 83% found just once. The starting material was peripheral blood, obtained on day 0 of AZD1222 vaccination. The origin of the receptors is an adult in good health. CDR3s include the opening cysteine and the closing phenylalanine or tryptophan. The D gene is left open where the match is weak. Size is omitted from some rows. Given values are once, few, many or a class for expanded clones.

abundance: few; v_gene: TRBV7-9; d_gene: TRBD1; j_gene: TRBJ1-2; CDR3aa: CASSLGTGISGYTF; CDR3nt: TGTGCCAGCAGCTTAGGGACAGGGATCTCTGGCTACACCTTC
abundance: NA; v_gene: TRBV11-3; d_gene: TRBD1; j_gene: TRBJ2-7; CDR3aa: CASSAPGTGRYEQYF; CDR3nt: TGTGCCAGCAGCGCCCCCGGGACAGGGCGCTACGAGCAGTACTTC
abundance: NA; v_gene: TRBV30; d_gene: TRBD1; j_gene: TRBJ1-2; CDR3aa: CACKTGYDYGYTF; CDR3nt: TGTGCCTGTAAGACAGGGTATGACTATGGCTACACCTTC
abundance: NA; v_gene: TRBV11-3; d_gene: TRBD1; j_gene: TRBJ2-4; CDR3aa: CASSLDLWDRDPRRLAKNIQYF; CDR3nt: TGTGCCAGCAGCTTAGATCTCTGGGACAGGGATCCGCGCCGACTAGCCAAAAACATTCAGTACTTC
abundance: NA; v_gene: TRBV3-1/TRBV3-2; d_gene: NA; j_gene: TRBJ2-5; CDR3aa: CASSQDEGTSFAETQYF; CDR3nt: TGTGCCAGCAGCCAAGATGAGGGCACGAGTTTTGCGGAGACCCAGTACTTC
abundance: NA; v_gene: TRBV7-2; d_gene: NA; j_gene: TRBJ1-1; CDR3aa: CASSFRQDTEAFF; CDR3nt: TGTGCCAGCAGCTTTAGACAGGACACTGAAGCTTTCTTT
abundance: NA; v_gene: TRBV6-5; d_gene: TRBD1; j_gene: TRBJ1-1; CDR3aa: CASSYGRQGVGEAFF; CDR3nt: TGTGCCAGCAGTTACGGGAGACAGGGGGTTGGTGAAGCTTTCTTT
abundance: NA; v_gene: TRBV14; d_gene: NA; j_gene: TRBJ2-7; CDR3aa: CASSQERLTLGHEQYF; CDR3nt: TGTGCCAGCAGCCAAGAGCGGCTCACCCTAGGCCACGAGCAGTACTTC
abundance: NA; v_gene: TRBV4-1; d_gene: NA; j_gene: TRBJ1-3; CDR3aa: CASSHALRSTGNTIYF; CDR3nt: TGCGCCAGCAGCCATGCACTCAGATCTACTGGAAACACCATATATTTT
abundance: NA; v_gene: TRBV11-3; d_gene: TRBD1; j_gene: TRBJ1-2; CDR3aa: CASSLLGQGVSSNGYTF; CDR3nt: TGTGCCAGCAGCCTCCTCGGACAGGGGGTGTCTTCCAATGGCTACACCTTC
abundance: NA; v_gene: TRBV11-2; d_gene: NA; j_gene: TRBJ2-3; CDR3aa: CASSLLRGHTQYF; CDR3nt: TGTGCCAGCAGCTTATTGCGGGGACATACGCAGTATTTT
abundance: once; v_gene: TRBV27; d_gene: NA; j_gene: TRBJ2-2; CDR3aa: CASSFMRGTITGELFF; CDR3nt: TGTGCCAGCAGTTTTATGAGGGGGACTATCACCGGGGAGCTGTTTTTT
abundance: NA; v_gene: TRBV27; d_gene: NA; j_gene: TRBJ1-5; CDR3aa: CASSLRAGQVQPQHF; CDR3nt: TGTGCCAGCAGTTTACGGGCAGGGCAAGTCCAGCCCCAGCATTTT
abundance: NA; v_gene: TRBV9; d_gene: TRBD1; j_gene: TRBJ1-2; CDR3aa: CASSPTTGQANYGYTF; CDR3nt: TGTGCCAGCAGCCCCACCACGGGACAGGCTAACTATGGCTACACCTTC
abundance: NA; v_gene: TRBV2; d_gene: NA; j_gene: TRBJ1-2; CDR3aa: CASPSAGRNGYTF; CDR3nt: TGTGCCAGCCCGAGTGCGGGGAGGAATGGCTACACCTTC
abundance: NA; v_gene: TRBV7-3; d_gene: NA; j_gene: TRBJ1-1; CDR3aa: CASSLGHKNTEAFF; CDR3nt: TGTGCCAGCAGCTTGGGACACAAGAACACTGAAGCTTTCTTT
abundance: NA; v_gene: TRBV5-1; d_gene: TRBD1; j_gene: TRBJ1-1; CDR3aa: CASSGGTGDATEAFF; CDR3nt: TGCGCCAGCAGCGGCGGGACAGGGGATGCGACTGAAGCTTTCTTT
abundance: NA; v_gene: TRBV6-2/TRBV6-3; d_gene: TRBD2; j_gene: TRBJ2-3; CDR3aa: CASSTGLATDTQYF; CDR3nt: TGTGCCAGCAGTACGGGACTAGCGACAGATACGCAGTATTTT
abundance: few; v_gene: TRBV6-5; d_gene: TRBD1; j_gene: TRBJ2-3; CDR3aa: CASSRTGSTDTQYF; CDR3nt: TGTGCCAGCAGTCGGACAGGTAGCACAGATACGCAGTATTTT
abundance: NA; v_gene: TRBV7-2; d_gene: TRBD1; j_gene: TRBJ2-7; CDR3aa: CASSLGQGTYEQYF; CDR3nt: TGTGCCAGCAGCTTGGGACAGGGAACCTACGAGCAGTACTTC
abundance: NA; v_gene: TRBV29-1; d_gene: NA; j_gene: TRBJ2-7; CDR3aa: CSVKPPKTYEQYF; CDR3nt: TGCAGCGTTAAGCCCCCCAAGACCTACGAGCAGTACTTC
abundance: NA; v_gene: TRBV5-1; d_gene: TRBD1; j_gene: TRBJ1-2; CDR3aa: CASRSGTVNYGYTF; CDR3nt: TGCGCCAGCAGATCCGGGACAGTTAACTATGGCTACACCTTC
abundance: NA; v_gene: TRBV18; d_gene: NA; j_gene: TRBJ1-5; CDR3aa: CASSPPGVFGNQPQHF; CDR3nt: TGTGCCAGCTCACCTCCAGGTGTATTTGGCAATCAGCCCCAGCATTTT
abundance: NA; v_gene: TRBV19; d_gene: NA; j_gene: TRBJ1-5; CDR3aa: CASSTGAGAQVDSNQPQHF; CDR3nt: TGTGCCAGTAGTACTGGTGCAGGGGCTCAGGTTGATAGCAATCAGCCCCAGCATTTT
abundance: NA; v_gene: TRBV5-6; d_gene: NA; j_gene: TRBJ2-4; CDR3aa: CASSLGGQSRYF; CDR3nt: TGTGCCAGCAGCTTGGGAGGCCAGTCTCGGTACTTC
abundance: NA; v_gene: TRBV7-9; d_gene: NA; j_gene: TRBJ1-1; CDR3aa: CASSLKTETEAFF; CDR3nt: TGTGCCAGCAGCTTAAAGACAGAGACTGAAGCTTTCTTT
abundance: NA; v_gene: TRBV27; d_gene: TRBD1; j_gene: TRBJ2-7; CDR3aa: CASSTIQGAGDEQYF; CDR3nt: TGTGCCAGCAGTACCATACAGGGGGCCGGTGACGAGCAGTACTTC
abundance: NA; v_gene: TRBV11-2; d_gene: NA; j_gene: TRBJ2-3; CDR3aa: CASSLDVRTASTDTQYF; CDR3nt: TGTGCCAGCAGCTTAGATGTAAGAACAGCCAGCACAGATACGCAGTATTTT
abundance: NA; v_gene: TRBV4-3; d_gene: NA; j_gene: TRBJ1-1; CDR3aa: CASSQGGLGAEAFF; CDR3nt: TGCGCCAGCAGCCAAGGGGGGCTTGGCGCTGAAGCTTTCTTT
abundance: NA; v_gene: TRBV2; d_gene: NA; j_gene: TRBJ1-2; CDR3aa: CASRTEWGLAYGYTF; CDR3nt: TGTGCCAGCAGAACAGAATGGGGTCTTGCCTATGGCTACACCTTC
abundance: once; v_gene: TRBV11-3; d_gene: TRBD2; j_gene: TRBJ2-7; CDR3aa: CASSPQTSGAEQYF; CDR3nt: TGTGCCAGCAGCCCGCAGACTAGCGGGGCCGAGCAGTACTTC
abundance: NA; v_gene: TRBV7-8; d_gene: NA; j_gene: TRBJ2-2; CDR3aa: CASSLVIRELFF; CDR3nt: TGTGCCAGCAGCTTAGTCATCCGGGAGCTGTTTTTT
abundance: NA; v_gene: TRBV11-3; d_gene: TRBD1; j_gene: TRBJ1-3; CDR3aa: CASSPRDSGNTIYF; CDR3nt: TGTGCCAGCAGCCCCCGGGACAGCGGAAACACCATATATTTT
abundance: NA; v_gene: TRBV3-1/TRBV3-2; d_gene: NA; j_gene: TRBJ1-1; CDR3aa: CASSHDTGNTEAFF; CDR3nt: TGTGCCAGCAGCCATGATACCGGGAACACTGAAGCTTTCTTT
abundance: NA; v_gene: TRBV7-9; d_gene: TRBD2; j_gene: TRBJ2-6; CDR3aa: CASSSFGGSSGANVLTF; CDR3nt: TGTGCCAGCAGCTCCTTCGGGGGGAGCTCTGGGGCCAACGTCCTGACTTTC
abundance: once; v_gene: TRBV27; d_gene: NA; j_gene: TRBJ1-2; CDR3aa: CASSSGSYGYTF; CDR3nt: TGTGCCAGCAGTTCGGGAAGCTATGGCTACACCTTC
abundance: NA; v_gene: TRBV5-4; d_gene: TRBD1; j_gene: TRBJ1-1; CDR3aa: CASSPGGQGQTEAFF; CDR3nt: TGTGCCAGCAGCCCGGGGGGACAGGGACAGACTGAAGCTTTCTTT
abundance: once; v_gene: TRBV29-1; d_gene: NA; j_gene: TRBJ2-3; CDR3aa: CSVDGHGGDTQYF; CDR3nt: TGCAGCGTTGACGGACACGGCGGAGATACGCAGTATTTT
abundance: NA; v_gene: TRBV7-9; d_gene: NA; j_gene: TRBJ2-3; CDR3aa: CASSLRLQRVVADTQYF; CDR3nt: TGTGCCAGCAGCTTAAGGTTACAGAGGGTTGTTGCAGATACGCAGTATTTT
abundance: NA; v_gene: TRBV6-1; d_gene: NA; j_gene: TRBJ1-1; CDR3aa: CASSERGEVTEAFF; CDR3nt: TGTGCCAGCAGTGAAAGAGGGGAGGTCACTGAAGCTTTCTTT
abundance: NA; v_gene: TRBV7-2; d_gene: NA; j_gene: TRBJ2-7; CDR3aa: CASSSTRGSYEQYF; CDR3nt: TGTGCCAGCAGCTCGACTAGGGGGTCCTACGAGCAGTACTTC
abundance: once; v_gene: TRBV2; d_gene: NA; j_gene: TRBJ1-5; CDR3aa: CASVGEQGVQPQHF; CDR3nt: TGTGCCAGCGTTGGGGAGCAGGGAGTGCAGCCCCAGCATTTT
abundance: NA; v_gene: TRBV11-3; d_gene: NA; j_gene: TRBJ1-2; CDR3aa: CASSLSRFEGYTF; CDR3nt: TGTGCCAGCAGCTTAAGCAGGTTCGAGGGCTACACCTTC
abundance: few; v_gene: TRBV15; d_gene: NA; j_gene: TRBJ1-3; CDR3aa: CATSRDYQGSGNTIYF; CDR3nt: TGTGCCACCAGCAGAGATTACCAGGGGAGCGGAAACACCATATATTTT
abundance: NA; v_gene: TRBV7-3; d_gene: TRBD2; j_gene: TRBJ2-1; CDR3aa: CASSTRTSGNNEQFF; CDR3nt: TGTGCCAGCAGCACGAGGACTAGCGGGAACAATGAGCAGTTCTTC
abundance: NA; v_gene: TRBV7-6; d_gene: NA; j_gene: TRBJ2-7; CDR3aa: CASSLMLGHEQYF; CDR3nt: TGTGCCAGCAGCTTAATGCTGGGCCACGAGCAGTACTTC
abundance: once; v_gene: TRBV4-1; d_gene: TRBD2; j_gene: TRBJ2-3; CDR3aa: CASSLLAGGGDTQYF; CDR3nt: TGCGCCAGCAGCTTACTAGCGGGAGGAGGAGATACGCAGTATTTT
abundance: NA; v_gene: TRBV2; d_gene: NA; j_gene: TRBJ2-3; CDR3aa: CASSLLGTSTDTQYF; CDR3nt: TGTGCCAGCAGCCTCCTAGGAACTAGCACAGATACGCAGTATTTT
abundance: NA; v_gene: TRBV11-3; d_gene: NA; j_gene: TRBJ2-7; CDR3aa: CASSWGLAATLYEQYF; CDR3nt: TGTGCCAGCAGCTGGGGGCTAGCGGCAACCCTTTACGAGCAGTACTTC
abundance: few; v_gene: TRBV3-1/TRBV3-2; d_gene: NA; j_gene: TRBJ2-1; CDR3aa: CASSQDLAWVQFF; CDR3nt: TGTGCCAGCAGCCAAGACTTGGCTTGGGTGCAGTTCTTC
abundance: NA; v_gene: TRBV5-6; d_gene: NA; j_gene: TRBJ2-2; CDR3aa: CASSLGGPSNTGELFF; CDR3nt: TGTGCCAGCAGCTTAGGAGGGCCTTCGAACACCGGGGAGCTGTTTTTT
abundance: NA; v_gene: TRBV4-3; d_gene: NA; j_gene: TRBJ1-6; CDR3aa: CASSQDHGNSPLHF; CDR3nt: TGCGCCAGCAGCCAAGATCATGGGAATTCACCCCTCCACTTT
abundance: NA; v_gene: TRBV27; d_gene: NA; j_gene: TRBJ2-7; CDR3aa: CASSLPGAYEQYF; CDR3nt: TGTGCCAGCAGTTTACCAGGGGCCTACGAGCAGTACTTC
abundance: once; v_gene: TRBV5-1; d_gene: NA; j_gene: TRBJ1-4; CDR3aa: CASSPSWGTNEKLFF; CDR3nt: TGCGCCAGCAGTCCCTCCTGGGGAACTAATGAAAAACTGTTTTTT
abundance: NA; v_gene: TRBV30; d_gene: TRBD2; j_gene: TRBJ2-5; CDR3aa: CAWNLQFTTSGRASGHISRETQYF; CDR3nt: TGTGCCTGGAATCTCCAGTTTACTACTAGCGGGAGGGCCAGTGGGCATATTTCTCGGGAGACCCAGTACTTC
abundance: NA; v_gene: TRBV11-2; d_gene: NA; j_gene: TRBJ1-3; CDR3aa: CASSLGGSGNTIYF; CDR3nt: TGTGCCAGCAGCTTAGGGGGGTCGGGAAACACCATATATTTT
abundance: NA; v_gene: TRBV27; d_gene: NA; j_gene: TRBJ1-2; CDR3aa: CASGQGVGYTF; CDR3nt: TGTGCCAGCGGCCAGGGAGTTGGCTACACCTTC